These T cell receptor beta chains were read from a single sample in a study of blood T cell repertoires in COVID-19. Clones were read by immunoSEQ multiplex PCR, and TCRdb kept only the in-frame ones, dropping some. The table shows 190,000 or so clones, with less than 85% occurring only once. Sequencing input: PBMCs or T cells enriched from blood (not recorded which). Receptor source: a man between 35 and 55 years old who had recovered from COVID-19. Both conserved end residues are part of each CDR3. D genes are given only for firm matches. Some rows mark clone size as missing; the rest say once, few, many or name a class of expanded clone.

>.|TRBJ2-5|TRBV28|few
TGTGCCAGCAGTCCTAGGGGGCGCGGTAGCGGGGACCTGACCCAGTACTTC
CASSPRGRGSGDLTQYF
>.|TRBJ2-3|TRBV6-5|.
TGTGCCAGTAGACCTCCGGAACGAGGAGATACGCAGTATTTT
CASRPPERGDTQYF
>.|TRBJ2-1|TRBV30|.
TGTGCCTGGAGTGTATCGTTTGCTATCAATGAGCAGTTCTTC
CAWSVSFAINEQFF
>.|TRBJ2-7|TRBV21-1|few
TGTGCCAGCAGCAATAAGCGGGACACGGTCCGGACCGAGCAGTACTTC
CASSNKRDTVRTEQYF
>TRBD1|TRBJ2-7|TRBV28|.
TGTGCCAGCCGGGGGACAGGGCTAACCTACGAGCAGTACTTC
CASRGTGLTYEQYF
>.|TRBJ2-1|TRBV19|.
TGTGCCAGTAGTATAGGAGCGCCCTACAATGAGCAGTTCTTC
CASSIGAPYNEQFF
>.|TRBJ1-1|TRBV2|.
TGTGCCAGCAGTGAGGGTCGTCAGGGCACTGAAGCTTTCTTT
CASSEGRQGTEAFF
>TRBD2|TRBJ2-1|TRBV7-8|.
TGTGCCAGCAGCCCTACCGGGACTAGCGTTTACAATGAGCAGTTCTTC
CASSPTGTSVYNEQFF
>TRBD1|TRBJ1-2|TRBV6-5|.
TGTGCCAGCGAAATTGGCAGGGGGTATGGCTACACCTTC
CASEIGRGYGYTF
>.|TRBJ2-3|TRBV13|.
TGTGCCAGCAGGTGGCTAGCGAGCGCAGATACGCAGTATTTT
CASRWLASADTQYF
>.|TRBJ2-7|TRBV14|.
TGTGCCAGCGGCACACGAGAGCAGTACTTC
CASGTREQYF
>.|TRBJ2-2|TRBV11-2|.
TGTGCCAGCAGTCCAATCAGGGGTCGTGGCACCGGGGAGCTGTTTTTT
CASSPIRGRGTGELFF
>TRBD2|TRBJ2-1|TRBV5-4|.
TGTGCCAGCAGCTTATCGACTAGCGCGAACAATGAGCAGTTCTTC
CASSLSTSANNEQFF
>TRBD2|TRBJ2-5|TRBV7-2|.
TGTGCCAGCAGCTTAAGGTCTAGCGGGAGCGGGGAGACCCAGTACTTC
CASSLRSSGSGETQYF
>TRBD1|TRBJ2-3|TRBV9|few
TGTGCCAGCAGCGTAAGGGACAGGAGCACAGATACGCAGTATTTT
CASSVRDRSTDTQYF
>.|TRBJ1-3|TRBV6-1|.
TGTGCCAGCAGTGAAGCCGGGACACCCTGGGGGAACACCATATATTTT
CASSEAGTPWGNTIYF
>TRBD2|TRBJ2-3|TRBV9|few
TGTGCCAGCACCCCGGGTAGCGGGGCCACAGATACGCAGTATTTT
CASTPGSGATDTQYF
>TRBD1|TRBJ1-5|TRBV20-1|.
TGCAGTGCTAGTAGGACAGGGGGTTTCCAGCCCCAGCATTTT
CSASRTGGFQPQHF
>.|TRBJ1-5|TRBV3-1/TRBV3-2|.
TGTGCCAGCTCCACCACGGGGGGGCTCGGACAGCCCCAGCATTTT
CASSTTGGLGQPQHF
>.|TRBJ1-1|TRBV5-3|.
TGTGCCAGAAGCTTGGTGGGGGAGGGAGAGAACACTGAAGCTTTCTTT
CARSLVGEGENTEAFF
>.|TRBJ2-5|TRBV5-1|.
TGCGCCAGCAGCCTGAACGCTAGGGGGGAGACCCAGTACTTC
CASSLNARGETQYF
>TRBD1|TRBJ1-5|TRBV5-4|.
TGTGCCAGCAGCTTTTTTGGACAGGGAAATCAGCCCCAGCATTTT
CASSFFGQGNQPQHF
>.|TRBJ1-4|TRBV7-6|once
TGTGCCAGCAGCCTTATGGGTGCGGGAGCTAATGAAAAACTGTTTTTT
CASSLMGAGANEKLFF
>TRBD2|TRBJ2-2|TRBV11-3|.
TGTGCCAGCAGCCGTGGGACTAGCGGGTACACCGGGGAGCTGTTTTTT
CASSRGTSGYTGELFF
>TRBD1|TRBJ1-2|TRBV7-2|few
TGTGCCAGCAGCGAGCAGGGGGCGGTTTATGGCTACACCTTC
CASSEQGAVYGYTF
>TRBD2|TRBJ2-7|TRBV5-6|once
TGTGCCAGCAACAAGATATCCAGCGGGAGCCGCGAGCAGTACTTC
CASNKISSGSREQYF
>TRBD2|TRBJ2-5|TRBV11-3|once
TGTGCCAGCAGCGTCACTGGCGGGAGGAAGACCCAGTACTTC
CASSVTGGRKTQYF
>.|TRBJ2-2|TRBV5-6|.
TGTGCCAGCAGCTTTAATTCAGGGTCCGGGGAGCTGTTTTTT
CASSFNSGSGELFF
>.|TRBJ2-2|TRBV5-1|few
TGCGCCAGCAGCCTTAATACAGGGATGGCCGGGGAGCTGTTTTTT
CASSLNTGMAGELFF
>TRBD1|TRBJ2-5|TRBV27|once
TGTGCCAGCAGCAGATCAGGGGGCTCCCGGGAGACCCAGTACTTC
CASSRSGGSRETQYF
>TRBD2|TRBJ2-7|TRBV3-1/TRBV3-2|.
TGTGCCAGCAGCCGGGTGGGACTAGCGGGAGGCGCCAAGCAGTACTTC
CASSRVGLAGGAKQYF
>TRBD2|TRBJ2-3|TRBV11-3|.
TGTGCCAGCAGCTTACTAGCGGGAGTGTCAGATACGCAGTATTTT
CASSLLAGVSDTQYF
>.|TRBJ2-7|TRBV6-4|.
TGTGCCAGCATGCCTAACAGGGCTCACTCCTACGAGCAGTACTTC
CASMPNRAHSYEQYF
>.|TRBJ2-7|TRBV19|.
TGTGCCAGTAGTCCCCAGGGGAGCTCCTACGAGCAGTACTTC
CASSPQGSSYEQYF
>.|TRBJ1-3|TRBV5-1|.
TGCGCCAGCAGCTTGGTGGCCCAGGGAAACACCATATATTTT
CASSLVAQGNTIYF
>TRBD2|TRBJ2-7|TRBV11-2|.
TGTGCCAGCAGCGAAGGACTAGCGGCTTCCTACGAGCAGTACTTC
CASSEGLAASYEQYF
>TRBD2|TRBJ2-7|TRBV11-2|.
TGTGCCAGCAGCCATACAACCATTAGCGGGACCTACGAGCAGTACTTC
CASSHTTISGTYEQYF
>TRBD1|TRBJ1-1|TRBV5-1|.
TGCGCCAGCAGCTTAAGTCCCGGGACAGGGGGATTGAACACTGAAGCTTTCTTT
CASSLSPGTGGLNTEAFF
>.|TRBJ2-3|TRBV6-1|.
TGTGCCAGCAGTGAAGACCTACTGAGGGCTTACACAGATACGCAGTATTTT
CASSEDLLRAYTDTQYF
>.|TRBJ1-3|TRBV5-6|.
TGTGCCAGCAGCCCCGCCTGGCGGAGAAACACCATATATTTT
CASSPAWRRNTIYF
>.|TRBJ1-3|TRBV4-2|.
TGTGCCAGCAGCCAAGATCATCCTAGAAACACCATATATTTT
CASSQDHPRNTIYF
>.|TRBJ2-2|TRBV5-8|.
TGTGCCAGCAGCTTGGGCGTTAACACCGGGGAGCTGTTTTTT
CASSLGVNTGELFF
>TRBD1|TRBJ1-2|TRBV9|.
TGTGCCAGCAGCGTAGCGGGACAGGTCAACTATGGCTACACCTTC
CASSVAGQVNYGYTF
>TRBD1|TRBJ2-3|TRBV19|once
TGTGCCAGTAAGGCAGGGGGCGGAACAGATACGCAGTATTTT
CASKAGGGTDTQYF
>.|TRBJ1-1|TRBV7-3|.
TGTGCCAGCAGCTTCGGGGGGCTCTCTGAAGCTTTCTTT
CASSFGGLSEAFF
>TRBD2|TRBJ2-7|TRBV11-2|.
TGTGCCAGCAGCGCTACCGGGACTACTGAGTACTTC
CASSATGTTEYF